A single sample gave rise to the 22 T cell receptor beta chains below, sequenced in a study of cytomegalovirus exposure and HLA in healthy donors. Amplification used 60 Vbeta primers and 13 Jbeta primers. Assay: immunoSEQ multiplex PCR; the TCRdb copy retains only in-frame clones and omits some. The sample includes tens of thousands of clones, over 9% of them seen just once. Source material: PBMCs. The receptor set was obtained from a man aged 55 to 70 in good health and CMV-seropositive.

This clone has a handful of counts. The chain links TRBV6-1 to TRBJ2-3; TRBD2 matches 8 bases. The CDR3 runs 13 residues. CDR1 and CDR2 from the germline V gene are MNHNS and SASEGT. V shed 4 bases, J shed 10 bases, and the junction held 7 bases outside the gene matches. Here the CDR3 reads CASSGLGRGAQYF. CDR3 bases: TGTGCCAGCAGTGGATTAGGGCGGGGGGCGCAGTATTTT.

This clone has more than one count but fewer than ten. The CDR3 region has the DNA TGTGCCAGCTCTCACGGGCCAGGGCCCGACGAGCAGTACTTC. Its protein is CASSHGPGPDEQYF. The J gene is TRBJ2-7, the V gene TRBV5-4; possible D gene TRBD1, 5 bases. Trimming shortened V by 7 bases and J by 5 bases, and 19 bases separated the two germline ends. This CDR3 spans 14 amino acids. CDR1 is SGHNT and CDR2 is YYREEE in the germline V gene (reference sequence). The full variable domain, rest sourced from reference TRBV5-4 and TRBJ2-7, is ETGVTQSPTHLIKTRGQQVTLRCSSQSGHNTVSWYQQALGQGPQFIFQYYREEENGRGNFPPRFSGLQFPNYSSELNVNALELDDSALYLCASSHGPGPDEQYFGPGTRLTVT.

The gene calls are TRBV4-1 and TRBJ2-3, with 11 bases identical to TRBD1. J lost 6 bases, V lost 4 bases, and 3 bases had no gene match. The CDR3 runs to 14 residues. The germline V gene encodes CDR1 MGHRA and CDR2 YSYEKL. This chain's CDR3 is CASSLRDRGDTQYF. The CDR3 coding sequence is TGCGCCAGCAGCCTCCGGGACAGGGGGGATACGCAGTATTTT.

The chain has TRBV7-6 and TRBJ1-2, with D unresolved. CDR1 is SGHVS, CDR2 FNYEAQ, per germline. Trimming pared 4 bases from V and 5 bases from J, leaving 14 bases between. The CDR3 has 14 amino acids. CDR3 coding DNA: TGTGCCAGCAGCTCAATGAGTACCTCATATGGCTACACCTTC. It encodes CASSSMSTSYGYTF.

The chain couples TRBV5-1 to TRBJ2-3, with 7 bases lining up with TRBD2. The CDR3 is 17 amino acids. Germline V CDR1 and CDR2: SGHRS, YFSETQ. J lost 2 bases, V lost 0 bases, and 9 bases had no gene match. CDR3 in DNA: TGCGCCAGCAGCTTGGGCCGAGGGGCGGGGGACACAGATACGCAGTATTTT. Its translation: CASSLGRGAGDTDTQYF.

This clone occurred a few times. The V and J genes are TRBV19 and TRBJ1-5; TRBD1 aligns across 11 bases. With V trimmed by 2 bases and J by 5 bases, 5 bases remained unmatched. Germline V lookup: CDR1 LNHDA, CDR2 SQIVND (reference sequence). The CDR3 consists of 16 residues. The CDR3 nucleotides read TGTGCCAGTAGTATAAGGACAGGGGGCTTAGATCAGCCCCAGCATTTT. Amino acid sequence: CASSIRTGGLDQPQHF.

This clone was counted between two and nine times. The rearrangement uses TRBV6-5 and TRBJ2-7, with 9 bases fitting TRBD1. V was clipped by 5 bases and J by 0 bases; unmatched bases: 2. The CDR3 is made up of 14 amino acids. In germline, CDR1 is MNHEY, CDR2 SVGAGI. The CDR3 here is CASSETGGSYEQYF. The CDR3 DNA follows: TGTGCCAGCAGTGAGACAGGGGGCTCCTACGAGCAGTACTTC.

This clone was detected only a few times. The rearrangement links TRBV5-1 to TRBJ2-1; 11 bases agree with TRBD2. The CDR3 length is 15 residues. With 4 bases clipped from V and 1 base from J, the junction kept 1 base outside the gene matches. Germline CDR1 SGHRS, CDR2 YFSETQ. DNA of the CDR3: TGCGCCAGCAGCACTAGCGGGAGTTCCTACAATGAGCAGTTCTTC. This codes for CASSTSGSSYNEQFF.

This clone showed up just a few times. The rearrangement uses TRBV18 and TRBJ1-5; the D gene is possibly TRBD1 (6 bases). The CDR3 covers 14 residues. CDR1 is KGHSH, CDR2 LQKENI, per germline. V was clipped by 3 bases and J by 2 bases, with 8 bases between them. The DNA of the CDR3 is TGTGCCAGCTCACCGGACAGCGGCAATCAGCCCCAGCATTTT. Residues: CASSPDSGNQPQHF.

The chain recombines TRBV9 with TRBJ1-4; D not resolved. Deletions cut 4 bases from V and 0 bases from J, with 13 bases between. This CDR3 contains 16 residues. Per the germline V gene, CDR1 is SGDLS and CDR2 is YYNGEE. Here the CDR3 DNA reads TGTGCCAGCAGCCCAAGCCCCGGGACAACTAATGAAAAACTGTTTTTT. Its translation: CASSPSPGTTNEKLFF. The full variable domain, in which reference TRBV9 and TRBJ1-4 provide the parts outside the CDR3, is DSGVTQTPKHLITATGQRVTLRCSPRSGDLSVYWYQQSLDQGLQFLIQYYNGEERAKGNILERFSAQQFPDLHSELNLSSLELGDSALYFCASSPSPGTTNEKLFFGSGTQLSVL.

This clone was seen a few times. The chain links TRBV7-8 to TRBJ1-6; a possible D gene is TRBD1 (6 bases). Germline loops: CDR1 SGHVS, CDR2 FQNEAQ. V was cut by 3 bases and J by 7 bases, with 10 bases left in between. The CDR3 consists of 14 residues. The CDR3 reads CASSFGQLNSPLHF. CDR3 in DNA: TGTGCCAGCAGCTTCGGACAGTTAAATTCACCCCTCCACTTT.

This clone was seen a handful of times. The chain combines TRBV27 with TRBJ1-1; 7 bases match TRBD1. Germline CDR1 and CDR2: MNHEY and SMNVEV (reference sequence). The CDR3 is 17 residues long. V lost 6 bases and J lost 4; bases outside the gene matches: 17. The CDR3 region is CASSRTLTGSQTTEAFF. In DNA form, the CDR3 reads TGTGCCAGCAGCCGCACGCTGACAGGGAGTCAGACCACTGAAGCTTTCTTT.

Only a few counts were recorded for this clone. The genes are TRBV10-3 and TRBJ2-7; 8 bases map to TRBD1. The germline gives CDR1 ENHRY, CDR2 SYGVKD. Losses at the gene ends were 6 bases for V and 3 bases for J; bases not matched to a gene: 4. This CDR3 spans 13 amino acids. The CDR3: CAIRGTGDYEQYF. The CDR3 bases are TGTGCCATCAGGGGGACAGGTGACTACGAGCAGTACTTC.

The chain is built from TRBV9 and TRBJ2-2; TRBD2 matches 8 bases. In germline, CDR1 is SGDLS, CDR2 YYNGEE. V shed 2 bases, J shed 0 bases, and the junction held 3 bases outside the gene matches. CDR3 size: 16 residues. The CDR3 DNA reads TGTGCCAGCAGCGTCACTAGCGGATCGAACACCGGGGAGCTGTTTTTT. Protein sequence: CASSVTSGSNTGELFF.

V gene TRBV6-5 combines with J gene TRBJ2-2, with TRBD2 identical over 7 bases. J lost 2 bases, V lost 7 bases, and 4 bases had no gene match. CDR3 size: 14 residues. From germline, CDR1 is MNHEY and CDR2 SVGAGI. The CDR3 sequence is CASTQAGNTGELFF. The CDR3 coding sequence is TGTGCCAGCACCCAAGCGGGAAACACCGGGGAGCTGTTTTTT.

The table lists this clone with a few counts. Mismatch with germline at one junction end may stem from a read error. This CDR3 is CAGSQATGLEQYF. The CDR3 DNA reads as TGCGCCGGCAGCCAGGCTACAGGGCTCGAGCAGTACTTC. The rearrangement joins TRBV4-1 to TRBJ2-7, with D possibly matching TRBD1 (6 bases). The CDR3 extends over 13 amino acids. The V gene's germline CDR1 is MGHRA and CDR2 YSYEKL.

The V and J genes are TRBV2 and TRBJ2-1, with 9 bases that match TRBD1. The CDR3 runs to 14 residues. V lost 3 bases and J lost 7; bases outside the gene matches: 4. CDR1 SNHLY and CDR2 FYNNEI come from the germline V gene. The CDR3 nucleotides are TGTGCCAGCAGTGAGGCGGGACAGGGTAATGAGCAGTTCTTC. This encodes CASSEAGQGNEQFF.

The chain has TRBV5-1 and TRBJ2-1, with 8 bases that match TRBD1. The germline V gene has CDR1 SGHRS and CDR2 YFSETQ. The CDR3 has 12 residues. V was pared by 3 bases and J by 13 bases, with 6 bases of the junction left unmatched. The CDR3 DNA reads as TGCGCCAGCAGCTCGACAGGGGAGATTCAGTTCTTC. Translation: CASSSTGEIQFF. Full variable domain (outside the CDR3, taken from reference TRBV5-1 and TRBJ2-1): KAGVTQTPRYLIKTRGQQVTLSCSPISGHRSVSWYQQTPGQGLQFLFEYFSETQRNKGNFPGRFSGRQFSNSRSEMNVSTLELGDSALYLCASSSTGEIQFFGPGTRLTVL.

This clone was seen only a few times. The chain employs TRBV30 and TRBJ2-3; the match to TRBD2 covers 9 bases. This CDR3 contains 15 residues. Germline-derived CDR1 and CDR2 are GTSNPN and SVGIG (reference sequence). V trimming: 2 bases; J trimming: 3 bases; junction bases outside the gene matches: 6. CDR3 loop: CAWSRVAGGTDTQYF. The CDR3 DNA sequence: TGTGCCTGGAGTAGAGTGGCGGGGGGGACAGATACGCAGTATTTT.

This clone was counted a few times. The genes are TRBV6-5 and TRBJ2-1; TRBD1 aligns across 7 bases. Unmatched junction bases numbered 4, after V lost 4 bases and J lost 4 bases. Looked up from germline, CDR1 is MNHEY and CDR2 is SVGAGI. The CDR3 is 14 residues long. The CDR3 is CASSWGTVYNEQFF. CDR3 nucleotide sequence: TGTGCCAGCAGTTGGGGGACAGTTTACAATGAGCAGTTCTTC.

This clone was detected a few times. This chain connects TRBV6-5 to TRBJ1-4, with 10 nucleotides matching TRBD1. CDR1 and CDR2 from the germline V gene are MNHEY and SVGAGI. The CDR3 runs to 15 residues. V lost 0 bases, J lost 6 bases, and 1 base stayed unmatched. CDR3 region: CASSYSDRGHEKLFF. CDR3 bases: TGTGCCAGCAGTTACTCCGACAGGGGGCATGAAAAACTGTTTTTT.

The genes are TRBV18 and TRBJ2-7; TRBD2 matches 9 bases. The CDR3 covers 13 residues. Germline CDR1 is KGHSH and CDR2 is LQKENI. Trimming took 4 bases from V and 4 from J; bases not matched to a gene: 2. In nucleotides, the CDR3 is TGTGCCAGCTCACAGCGGGGGGAGTACGAGCAGTACTTC. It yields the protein CASSQRGEYEQYF.